A selection of T cell receptor beta chains follows, all from one sample in a study of T cell changes during pregnancy in multiple sclerosis. Clones were sequenced by immunoSEQ multiplex PCR, and TCRdb holds only the in-frame ones, with some missing. The table includes 100,000 or so clones, 91% detected once. The sample was peripheral blood, taken in the second trimester of pregnancy. These receptors all stem from a female donor with multiple sclerosis, enrolled in a pregnancy study. CDR3s include the opening cysteine and the closing phenylalanine or tryptophan. D genes are given only for firm matches. Rows give clone size only sometimes, using once, few, many, or a class for an expanded clone.

D gene,J gene,V gene,clone size,CDR3 protein,CDR3 DNA
NA,TRBJ2-7,TRBV6-6,NA,CASTLGGAYEQYF,TGTGCCAGCACCCTTGGCGGCGCCTACGAGCAGTACTTC
NA,TRBJ2-7,TRBV5-4,NA,CASSLAGGGSYEQYF,TGTGCCAGCAGCTTGGCGGGGGGCGGCTCCTACGAGCAGTACTTC
TRBD2,TRBJ2-1,TRBV7-8,once,CASSLVGLAGLGEQFF,TGTGCCAGCAGCTTAGTGGGGCTAGCGGGATTAGGTGAGCAGTTCTTC
NA,TRBJ2-7,TRBV1,NA,CTTTTLAMDSFEQYF,TGCACCACCACTACTCTAGCGATGGATAGCTTCGAGCAGTACTTC
NA,TRBJ1-3,TRBV19,NA,CASIAGNTIYF,TGTGCCAGTATCGCTGGAAACACCATATATTTT
NA,TRBJ2-7,TRBV5-8,NA,CASSDFPRQGGYEQYF,TGTGCCAGCAGCGACTTCCCGCGACAGGGAGGCTACGAGCAGTACTTC
NA,TRBJ1-3,TRBV27,NA,CASSRSYSGNTIYF,TGTGCCAGCAGCCGGTCTTACTCTGGAAACACCATATATTTT
TRBD1,TRBJ1-1,TRBV7-6,NA,CASSSGQPVYTEAFF,TGTGCCAGCAGCTCGGGACAGCCAGTCTACACTGAAGCTTTCTTT
TRBD2,TRBJ2-1,TRBV5-1,NA,CASSLEVLASYNEQFF,TGCGCCAGCAGCTTGGAGGTACTAGCGTCTTACAATGAGCAGTTCTTC
NA,TRBJ2-2,TRBV7-6,NA,CASSLNSNTGELFF,TGTGCCAGCAGCTTAAACTCGAACACCGGGGAGCTGTTTTTT
NA,TRBJ2-2,TRBV7-9,NA,CASSQKPNTGELFF,TGTGCCAGCAGTCAGAAACCGAACACCGGGGAGCTGTTTTTT
TRBD2,TRBJ2-3,TRBV27,NA,CASSLGSGSPDTQYF,TGTGCCAGCAGTTTAGGAAGCGGGAGCCCAGATACGCAGTATTTT
NA,TRBJ1-3,TRBV19,NA,CASRVGHTSSGNTIYF,TGTGCCAGTAGAGTGGGACACACTAGCTCTGGAAACACCATATATTTT
NA,TRBJ2-7,TRBV7-2,NA,CASSLEADLTYEQYF,TGTGCCAGCAGCTTAGAGGCCGACTTAACCTACGAGCAGTACTTC
TRBD1,TRBJ2-3,TRBV5-4,NA,CASSSPGQGSGNTQYF,TGTGCCAGCAGCTCGCCGGGACAGGGTTCGGGAAATACGCAGTATTTT
NA,TRBJ2-2,TRBV6-4,few,CASSDSETGELFF,TGTGCCAGCAGTGACTCAGAGACCGGGGAGCTGTTTTTT
TRBD1,TRBJ2-7,TRBV7-9,NA,CASSFAGRTGLYEQYF,TGTGCCAGCAGTTTCGCCGGCCGGACAGGTCTCTACGAGCAGTACTTC
TRBD1,TRBJ1-4,TRBV7-9,NA,CASSPRDSREKLFF,TGTGCCAGCAGCCCCCGGGACAGTAGGGAAAAACTGTTTTTT
TRBD1,TRBJ1-2,TRBV6-4,NA,CASSPKTGYGGYTF,TGTGCCAGCAGCCCAAAGACAGGGTACGGCGGCTACACCTTC
NA,TRBJ1-1,TRBV30,NA,CAWSPHASVNTEAFF,TGTGCCTGGAGTCCTCACGCGAGCGTGAACACTGAAGCTTTCTTT
TRBD2,TRBJ2-1,TRBV2,few,CASSAVAGALYNEQFF,TGTGCCAGCAGTGCGGTAGCGGGAGCCCTCTACAATGAGCAGTTCTTC
NA,TRBJ1-5,TRBV7-8,NA,CASSFRGDQPQHF,TGTGCCAGCAGCTTCAGGGGTGATCAGCCCCAGCATTTT
NA,TRBJ2-7,TRBV13,NA,CASQQGVYEQYF,TGTGCCAGCCAACAGGGTGTTTACGAGCAGTACTTC
NA,TRBJ2-7,TRBV29-1,NA,CSVEEETSYEQYF,TGCAGCGTTGAAGAGGAGACCTCCTACGAGCAGTACTTC
NA,TRBJ1-5,TRBV7-8,NA,CASSWTDDQPQHF,TGTGCCAGCAGCTGGACTGATGATCAGCCCCAGCATTTT
NA,TRBJ2-1,TRBV9,NA,CASSASGFAYNEQFF,TGTGCCAGCAGCGCTTCAGGGTTCGCCTACAATGAGCAGTTCTTC
NA,TRBJ2-7,TRBV4-1,NA,CASSQEADGGLYEQYF,TGCGCCAGCAGCCAAGAGGCTGACGGCGGGCTCTACGAGCAGTACTTC
TRBD1,TRBJ2-1,TRBV6-5,NA,CASSNGQGTYNEQFF,TGTGCCAGCAGTAACGGACAGGGGACCTACAATGAGCAGTTCTTC
TRBD1,TRBJ2-6,TRBV5-4,NA,CASSLLGQGNPGANVLTF,TGTGCCAGCAGCTTGTTGGGACAGGGTAACCCTGGGGCCAACGTCCTGACTTTC
TRBD2,TRBJ2-2,TRBV9,few,CASSASGLALNTGELFF,TGTGCCAGCAGCGCCTCGGGACTAGCGTTGAACACCGGGGAGCTGTTTTTT
NA,TRBJ1-2,TRBV5-4,NA,CASSLEGAGYTF,TGTGCCAGCAGCTTGGAAGGGGCCGGCTACACCTTC
NA,TRBJ1-5,TRBV6-1,many,CASSEALMSNQPQHF,TGTGCCAGCAGTGAAGCTCTTATGAGCAATCAGCCCCAGCATTTT
NA,TRBJ2-1,TRBV2,NA,CASRPDRSGINEQFF,TGTGCCAGCAGACCGGACCGGAGCGGTATCAATGAGCAGTTCTTC
TRBD2,TRBJ2-1,TRBV6-4,NA,CASSLGLAAYNEQFF,TGTGCCAGCAGCCTCGGACTAGCGGCCTACAATGAGCAGTTCTTC
NA,TRBJ2-1,TRBV5-4,NA,CASSLGSFRDEQFF,TGTGCCAGCAGCTTGGGTTCCTTCCGGGATGAGCAGTTCTTC
NA,TRBJ1-2,TRBV2,NA,CASSEGQINYGYTF,TGTGCCAGCAGTGAGGGACAAATTAACTATGGCTACACCTTC
NA,TRBJ2-3,TRBV5-1,NA,CASSLNWREDTQYF,TGCGCCAGCAGCTTGAATTGGAGAGAGGATACGCAGTATTTT